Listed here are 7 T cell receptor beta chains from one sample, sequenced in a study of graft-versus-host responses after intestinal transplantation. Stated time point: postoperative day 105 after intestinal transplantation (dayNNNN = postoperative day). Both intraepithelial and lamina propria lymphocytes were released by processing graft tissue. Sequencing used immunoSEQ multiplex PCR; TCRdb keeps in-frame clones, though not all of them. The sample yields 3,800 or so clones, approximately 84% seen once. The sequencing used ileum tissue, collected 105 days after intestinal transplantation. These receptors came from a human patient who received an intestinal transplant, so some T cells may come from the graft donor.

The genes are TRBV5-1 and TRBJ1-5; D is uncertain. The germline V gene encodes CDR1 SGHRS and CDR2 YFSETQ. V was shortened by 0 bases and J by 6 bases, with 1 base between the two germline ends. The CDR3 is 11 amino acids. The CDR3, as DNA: TGCGCCAGCAGCTTGGGTCAGCCCCAGCATTTT. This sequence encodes CASSLGQPQHF.

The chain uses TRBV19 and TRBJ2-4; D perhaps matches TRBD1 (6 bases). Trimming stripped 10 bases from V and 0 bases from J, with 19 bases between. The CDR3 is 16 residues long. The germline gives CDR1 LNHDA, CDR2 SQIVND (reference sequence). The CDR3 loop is CATTGSDTLAKNIQYF. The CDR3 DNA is TGTGCCACCACAGGGTCGGACACTCTAGCCAAAAACATTCAGTACTTC.

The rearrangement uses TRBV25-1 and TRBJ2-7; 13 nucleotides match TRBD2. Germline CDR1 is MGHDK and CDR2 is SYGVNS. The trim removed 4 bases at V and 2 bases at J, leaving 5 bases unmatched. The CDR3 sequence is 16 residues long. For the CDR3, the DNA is TGTGCCAGCAGTGGTACCGGGACTAGCGGGACCTACGAGCAGTACTTC. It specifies CASSGTGTSGTYEQYF.

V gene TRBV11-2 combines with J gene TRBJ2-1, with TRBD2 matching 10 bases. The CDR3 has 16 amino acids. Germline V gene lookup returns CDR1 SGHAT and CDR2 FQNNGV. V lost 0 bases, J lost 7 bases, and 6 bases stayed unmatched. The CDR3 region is CASSLDPSGSLNEQFF. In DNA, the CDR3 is TGTGCCAGCAGCTTAGATCCTAGCGGGAGTCTAAATGAGCAGTTCTTC.

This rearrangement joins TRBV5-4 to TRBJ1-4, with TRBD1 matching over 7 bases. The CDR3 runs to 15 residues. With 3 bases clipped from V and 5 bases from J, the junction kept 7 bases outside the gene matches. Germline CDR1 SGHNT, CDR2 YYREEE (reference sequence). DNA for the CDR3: TGTGCCAGCAGCTCGTTAGGACAGGAGAATGAAAAACTGTTTTTT. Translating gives CASSSLGQENEKLFF. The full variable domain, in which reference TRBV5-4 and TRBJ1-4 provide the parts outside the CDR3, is ETGVTQSPTHLIKTRGQQVTLRCSSQSGHNTVSWYQQALGQGPQFIFQYYREEENGRGNFPPRFSGLQFPNYSSELNVNALELDDSALYLCASSSLGQENEKLFFGSGTQLSVL.

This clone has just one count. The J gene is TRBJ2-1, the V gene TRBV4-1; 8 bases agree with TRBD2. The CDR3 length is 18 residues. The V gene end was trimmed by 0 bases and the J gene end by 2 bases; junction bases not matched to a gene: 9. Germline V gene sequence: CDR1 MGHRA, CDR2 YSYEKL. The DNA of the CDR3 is TGCGCCAGCAGCCAAGATCTTCGACTAGCGCACCCCTACAATGAGCAGTTCTTC. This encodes CASSQDLRLAHPYNEQFF.

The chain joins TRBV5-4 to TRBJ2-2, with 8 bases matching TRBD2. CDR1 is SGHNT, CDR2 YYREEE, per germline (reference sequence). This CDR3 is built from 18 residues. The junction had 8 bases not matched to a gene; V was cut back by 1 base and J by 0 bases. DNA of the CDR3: TGTGCCAGCAGCTTGTTCGCGCGGGAGGCTTCGAACACCGGGGAGCTGTTTTTT. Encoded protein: CASSLFAREASNTGELFF.